The rows below give T cell receptor beta chains drawn from one sample of a study of blood T cell repertoires in COVID-19. TCRdb keeps only in-frame clones here, not all; method: immunoSEQ multiplex PCR. The top ten clones hold roughly 5.4% of a sample with tens of thousands of clones, about 83% of them seen once. Sequences were obtained from peripheral blood. Receptors were obtained from a man aged 45 to 65 with active COVID-19. CDR3s include the opening cysteine and the closing phenylalanine or tryptophan. The D gene is left open where the match is weak. A row's size may be missing; if present it is once, few, many or a size class.

CDR3nt	CDR3aa	d_gene	j_gene	abundance	v_gene
TGTGCCAGCAGTGCCTGGACTAGCGGTTACACAGATACGCAGTATTTT	CASSAWTSGYTDTQYF	TRBD2	TRBJ2-3	NA	TRBV28
TGTGCCAGCAGCTTAGCGCCCGGGCAGGGGGTTTACACAGATACGCAGTATTTT	CASSLAPGQGVYTDTQYF	TRBD1	TRBJ2-3	NA	TRBV7-9
TGTGCCAGTAGTCCCGGGCTAGCCGTAACCGGGGAGCTGTTTTTT	CASSPGLAVTGELFF	NA	TRBJ2-2	NA	TRBV19
TGTGCCACCAGTGATTCCGCGCAGGGAGGGGACTCTGGAAACACCATATATTTT	CATSDSAQGGDSGNTIYF	NA	TRBJ1-3	NA	TRBV24-1
TGTGCTAGCAGCTTAGCGGCCAGCGGGGGGGCCTCTACGCAGTATTTT	CASSLAASGGASTQYF	TRBD2	TRBJ2-3	NA	TRBV7-7
TGTGCCAGCTCACCACCGGCACTAGCGGGAGATGAGCAGTTCTTC	CASSPPALAGDEQFF	TRBD2	TRBJ2-1	NA	TRBV18
TGTGCTAGTGGTCTGACTTCTAATACGCAGTATTTT	CASGLTSNTQYF	NA	TRBJ2-3	NA	TRBV12-5
TGCGCCAGCAGTCAATCCCCTGCAGGGGGCATAGATGAGCAGTTCTTC	CASSQSPAGGIDEQFF	TRBD1	TRBJ2-1	NA	TRBV23-1
TGTGCTAGTGGTTTGTTCGGGGGGCAGCCCCAGCATTTT	CASGLFGGQPQHF	NA	TRBJ1-5	NA	TRBV12-5
TGTGCCAGCAGTTTAAGGCCAGGGCCAGATACGCAGTATTTT	CASSLRPGPDTQYF	NA	TRBJ2-3	NA	TRBV28
TGTGCCAGCAGCAAACGCGGGGGGCAGAGAGAGACCCAGTACTTC	CASSKRGGQRETQYF	TRBD2	TRBJ2-5	NA	TRBV7-6
TGTGCCAGAAGCTTTTTAGCGGGAGGGGGAGCCAAAAACATTCAGTACTTC	CARSFLAGGGAKNIQYF	TRBD2	TRBJ2-4	NA	TRBV5-3
TGTGCCAGTAGTCGACAGGGGAATCAGCCCCAGCATTTT	CASSRQGNQPQHF	TRBD1	TRBJ1-5	NA	TRBV19
TGCGCCAGCAGCATACGACAGCGGGCCCCCACCGGGGAGCTGTTTTTT	CASSIRQRAPTGELFF	NA	TRBJ2-2	NA	TRBV5-1
TGTGCCAGTAGTCCGGAGAGGGACTATGGCTACACCTTC	CASSPERDYGYTF	NA	TRBJ1-2	NA	TRBV19
TGTGCCAGCAGCGTCCGGCGGACAACTAGCACAGATACGCAGTATTTT	CASSVRRTTSTDTQYF	NA	TRBJ2-3	NA	TRBV9
TGTGCCAGCTCTCTGAGCGGGGCCACCGGGGAGCTGTTTTTT	CASSLSGATGELFF	TRBD2	TRBJ2-2	NA	TRBV18
TGCGCCAGCAGCTTGGCCCTCTCTGAGGAAAAACTGTTTTTT	CASSLALSEEKLFF	NA	TRBJ1-4	NA	TRBV5-1
TGTGCCAGCAGCTCCTACTTGGGCAATGCTGAAGCTTTCTTT	CASSSYLGNAEAFF	NA	TRBJ1-1	NA	TRBV7-9
TGTGCCAGCTCACTAGCGGGGGACAATGAGCAGTTCTTC	CASSLAGDNEQFF	TRBD2	TRBJ2-1	NA	TRBV6-5
TGTGCCAGCTCCCCCGGGGGGGCGTTCTATGGCTACACCTTC	CASSPGGAFYGYTF	NA	TRBJ1-2	NA	TRBV18
TGTGCCAGCAGGGACAGGGGCGATCGGACAGATACGCAGTATTTT	CASRDRGDRTDTQYF	TRBD1	TRBJ2-3	NA	TRBV6-6
TGTGCCAGCAGCACCGGACAGGGGAGCTATGGCTACACCTTC	CASSTGQGSYGYTF	TRBD1	TRBJ1-2	few	TRBV7-9
TGTGCCAGCAGCGTACGACTAGCGGGAGAATACGAGCAGTACTTC	CASSVRLAGEYEQYF	TRBD2	TRBJ2-7	NA	TRBV4-2
TGTGCCAGCAGCACGGAATACAACAGGGTGCTTAATGAAAAACTGTTTTTT	CASSTEYNRVLNEKLFF	NA	TRBJ1-4	NA	TRBV9
TGCGCCAGCAGTGATAATAGCGGGGGGAACCCCAAACTTCACTCCTACAATGAGCAGTTCTTC	CASSDNSGGNPKLHSYNEQFF	TRBD2	TRBJ2-1	NA	TRBV10-2
TGTGCCAGCAGCTCCCCGGGACAGGCCACAGATACGCAGTATTTT	CASSSPGQATDTQYF	TRBD1	TRBJ2-3	NA	TRBV5-4
TGTGCCAGCAAGACTAGCGGCACAGATACGCAGTATTTT	CASKTSGTDTQYF	TRBD2	TRBJ2-3	NA	TRBV12-3/TRBV12-4
TGTGCCAGCAGCGGGAGGGTTAGCACAGATACGCAGTATTTT	CASSGRVSTDTQYF	NA	TRBJ2-3	NA	TRBV21-1
TGTGCCAGCACCCTCCAGCGGGACTACGAGCAGTACTTC	CASTLQRDYEQYF	TRBD2	TRBJ2-7	once	TRBV28
TGTGCCAGCAGCTTACACGGGGGGGACTCCACCGGGGAGCTGTTTTTT	CASSLHGGDSTGELFF	TRBD2	TRBJ2-2	NA	TRBV7-2